This TCR beta chain was recorded in a study of T-cell memory formation after mild COVID-19. Findings of the study overall: Mainly CM and EM harbored the contracting CD4+ clones; mainly EMRA harbored the CD8+ ones. Some responding clones appeared in pre-infection memory, suggesting cross-reactive memory joined. Day 15 to 85 contractors were CD4/CD8 balanced; later expanders leaned CD4+.

TCR alpha and TCR beta cDNA libraries with sample barcodes and UMIs came from 5'RACE using constant-segment primers. One entry per CDR3 protein, called by TCRdb with MiXCR from the 5' RACE reads. The table shows some 320,000 distinct CDR3 sequences, with about 15% occurring only once. There are a few counts of this clonotype. Its antigen is not identified. V dropped 2 bases and J dropped 4; count of bases not matched to a gene: 9. The length of the CDR3 is 16 residues. Per the germline V gene, CDR1 is SGHRS and CDR2 is YFSETQ. The source is a young man who had mild COVID-19 (a few samples of this study predate the infection). Cell type and time point are not known. The sequenced sample was PBMCs or a T cell subset sorted from them (not recorded which). This sequence joins TRBV5-1 and TRBJ2-3, with 8 bases identical to TRBD2. The DNA of the CDR3 is TGCGCCAGCAGCTTCAACGGGGGGGCTCTCCCAGATACGCAGTATTTT. This gives the protein CASSFNGGALPDTQYF.